The 32 T cell receptor beta chains below come from one sample, sequenced in a study of OX40 agonist ivuxolimab in advanced cancers. The protocol used for the library was the immunoSEQ multiplex PCR assay. What TCRdb holds here is the immuneACCESS table cut down to in-frame rearrangements. Part of the clones is not present; checked against another copy, under half of the missing clones reflect an unresolved V gene, and the others are unexplained. This sample has tens of thousands of clones in its table, and more than 80% of those were observed once. 2.5% to 3% of the sample is in the top ten clones. The sequencing used CD4+ or CD8+ T cells sorted from blood, collected in a trial of the OX40 agonist ivuxolimab. The source is an adult with an advanced solid tumor such as melanoma, head and neck, liver or kidney cancer.

This clone came up a few times. The chain carries TRBV5-6 and TRBJ1-1; D not resolved. The germline V and J ends were trimmed by 8 bases and 0 bases, with 11 bases remaining between them. The germline V gene has CDR1 SGHDT and CDR2 YYEEEE. The CDR3 is 13 amino acids. The CDR3 coding sequence is TGTGCCAGTACCGGCCGGTTGAACACTGAAGCTTTCTTT. It codes for CASTGRLNTEAFF. The variable domain in full, completed from reference TRBV5-6 and TRBJ1-1, reads DAGVTQSPTHLIKTRGQQVTLRCSPKSGHDTVSWYQQALGQGPQFIFQYYEEEERQRGNFPDRFSGHQFPNYSSELNVNALLLGDSALYLCASTGRLNTEAFFGQGTRLTVV.

The chain joins TRBV4-2 to TRBJ1-4; D may be TRBD1 (5 bases). There are 15 residues in the CDR3. Germline V CDR1 and CDR2: LGHNA, YNFKEQ. The ends were cut back, 1 base at V and 0 bases at J, with 6 bases in the middle. CDR3 DNA sequence: TGTGCCAGCAGCCAAGCCAGGGCAACTAATGAAAAACTGTTTTTT. Translated: CASSQARATNEKLFF.

DNA of the CDR3: TGTGCCAGCAGTCGTCCCGGGACAGGACAAGAGACCCAGTACTTC. Protein sequence: CASSRPGTGQETQYF. The V gene is TRBV28, the J gene TRBJ2-5; 8 bases match TRBD1. The length of the CDR3 is 15 residues. The trim removed 5 bases at V and 2 bases at J, leaving 7 bases unmatched. In germline, CDR1 is MDHEN, CDR2 SYDVKM.

The rearrangement links TRBV13 to TRBJ1-2; no clear D. Germline CDR1 and CDR2: PRHDT and FYEKMQ (reference sequence). Deletions cut 6 bases from V and 4 bases from J, with 12 bases between. The CDR3 sequence is 13 residues long. CDR3 region: CASSPDASYGYTF. CDR3 in DNA: TGTGCCAGCAGTCCTGACGCTAGCTATGGCTACACCTTC.

On this clone: The CDR3 end shows no conserved phenylalanine or tryptophan, and so a read error is likely. Because the CDR3's place on the DNA is in doubt, the DNA is left out and the CDR3 is given as listed by TCRdb. V usage is TRBV7-9 and J usage is TRBJ1-1; the D call TRBD1 from the table was never checked on the DNA. From germline, CDR1 is SEHNR and CDR2 FQNEAQ (reference sequence). The CDR3 contains 9 residues when both ends are counted. This CDR3 is CASSLEQPL.

This rearrangement joins TRBV28 to TRBJ1-2; no definite D call. V lost 4 bases and J lost 5, with 14 bases in between. The CDR3 has 14 amino acids. Looked up from germline, CDR1 is MDHEN and CDR2 is SYDVKM. The CDR3 here is CASSSEGRGYGYTF. For the CDR3, the DNA is TGTGCCAGCAGTTCCGAGGGAAGAGGGTATGGCTACACCTTC.

This rearrangement joins TRBV5-4 to TRBJ1-1; TRBD1 is a possible D gene (5 bases). The CDR3 runs to 17 residues. The V gene's germline CDR1 is SGHNT and CDR2 YYREEE (reference sequence). V lost 0 bases and J lost 0, with 15 bases in between. The CDR3 nucleotides are TGTGCCAGCAGCTTGGGAGGGGTTGGGATCATGAACACTGAAGCTTTCTTT. Translating it yields CASSLGGVGIMNTEAFF.

The J gene is TRBJ2-7, the V gene TRBV30; perhaps TRBD2 as D (5 bases). V lost 7 bases to trimming and J lost 7 bases, with 17 bases between them. This CDR3 has 12 residues. Germline CDR1 reads GTSNPN; CDR2 reads SVGIG (reference sequence). CDR3 sequence reads: CALARLSGEQYF. CDR3 DNA: TGTGCCTTGGCGCGATTATCGGGGGAGCAGTACTTC.

The V gene is TRBV27, the J gene TRBJ1-2; TRBD1 matches at 9 bases. V lost 5 bases and J lost 4; bases outside the gene matches: 14. This CDR3 comprises 17 residues. Germline V lookup: CDR1 MNHEY, CDR2 SMNVEV (reference sequence). The CDR3 sequence is CASSPGQGGGGAYGYTF. DNA for the CDR3: TGTGCCAGCAGTCCGGGACAGGGAGGGGGAGGGGCCTATGGCTACACCTTC.

This sequence joins TRBV29-1 and TRBJ2-5; 8 bases map to TRBD2. Germline trimming cut 6 bases from V and 3 bases from J; bases unmatched to any gene: 9. Germline values: CDR1 SQVTM, CDR2 ANQGSEA. This CDR3 is built from 14 residues. CDR3 nucleotide sequence: TGCAGCGTACCTGGCGGGGGGCAAGAAGAGACCCAGTACTTC. Translating gives CSVPGGGQEETQYF. Together with reference TRBV29-1 and TRBJ2-5, the CDR3 gives the full variable domain: SAVISQKPSRDICQRGTSLTIQCQVDSQVTMMFWYRQQPGQSLTLIATANQGSEATYESGFVIDKFPISRPNLTFSTLTVSNMSPEDSSIYLCSVPGGGQEETQYFGPGTRLLVL.

The rearrangement links TRBV2 to TRBJ1-3; tentatively, D is TRBD1 (5 bases). Germline CDR1 and CDR2: SNHLY and FYNNEI. V was trimmed by 6 bases and J by 2 bases, leaving 8 bases between them. This CDR3 region has 13 residues. The CDR3 DNA follows: TGTGCCAGCAGGGGGGGGGCTGGAAACACCATATATTTT. It codes for CASRGGAGNTIYF.

The DNA for the CDR3 is TGCGCCAGCAGCCAAGATTGGGGTCCAAAACTGTTTTTT. This encodes CASSQDWGPKLFF. The V call is TRBV4-3, the J call TRBJ1-4; D not resolved. Germline CDR1 LGHNA, CDR2 YSLEER. The CDR3 has 13 residues. Deletions cut 0 bases from V and 10 bases from J, with 9 bases between.

V usage is TRBV5-5 and J usage is TRBJ2-1, with 8 bases identical to TRBD2. The V segment lost 5 bases and the J segment 0 bases; nucleotides outside the gene matches: 4. The CDR3 has 15 amino acids. Germline assignment: CDR1 SGHKS and CDR2 YYEKEE (reference sequence). The CDR3 sequence: CASSKLADSYNEQFF. The CDR3 region has the DNA TGTGCCAGCAGTAAACTAGCGGACTCCTACAATGAGCAGTTCTTC.

This chain uses TRBV10-3 with TRBJ2-7, with 13 bases aligning to TRBD2. V dropped 2 bases and J dropped 5; count of bases not matched to a gene: 3. Germline V gene sequence: CDR1 ENHRY, CDR2 SYGVKD. The CDR3 is 15 residues long. CDR3 amino acids: CAISEPGTSGNEQYF. The CDR3 nucleotides are TGTGCCATCAGTGAGCCCGGGACTAGCGGGAACGAGCAGTACTTC.

The chain is built from TRBV25-1 and TRBJ1-2, with D maybe TRBD1 (5 bases). Germline V gene sequence: CDR1 MGHDK, CDR2 SYGVNS. The CDR3 is made up of 11 amino acids. The ends were cut back, 9 bases at V and 6 bases at J, with 11 bases in the middle. CDR3 sequence reads: CASGGGNGYTF. The CDR3 DNA reads as TGTGCCAGTGGGGGAGGGAATGGCTACACCTTC.

The V gene is TRBV18, the J gene TRBJ1-4; 10 bases are a match to TRBD1. Trimming cost V 3 bases and J 7 bases; bases outside gene matches: 2. From germline, CDR1 is KGHSH and CDR2 LQKENI. The CDR3 has 14 amino acids. This chain's CDR3 is CASSPGTGVEKLFF. CDR3 DNA sequence: TGTGCCAGCTCACCCGGGACAGGGGTTGAAAAACTGTTTTTT.

V usage is TRBV5-4 and J usage is TRBJ2-3; the D is unclear. The CDR3 extends over 14 amino acids. The V gene lost 4 bases and the J gene lost 2 bases, with 11 bases spanning the gap. The germline V gene has CDR1 SGHNT and CDR2 YYREEE (reference sequence). The CDR3 sequence is CASSLRDTTDTQYF. The CDR3 DNA reads TGTGCCAGCAGCCTACGAGATACCACAGATACGCAGTATTTT. The full variable domain, in which reference TRBV5-4 and TRBJ2-3 provide the parts outside the CDR3, is ETGVTQSPTHLIKTRGQQVTLRCSSQSGHNTVSWYQQALGQGPQFIFQYYREEENGRGNFPPRFSGLQFPNYSSELNVNALELDDSALYLCASSLRDTTDTQYFGPGTRLTVL.

The chain links TRBV19 to TRBJ1-2; D is possibly TRBD1 (6 bases). V shed 0 bases and J shed 7 bases, with 15 bases lying between them. Germline V gene lookup returns CDR1 LNHDA and CDR2 SQIVND (reference sequence). This CDR3 spans 15 amino acids. DNA of the CDR3: TGTGCCAGTAGTATAGATTTCACAGGGATCGGTGGCTACACCTTC. It yields the protein CASSIDFTGIGGYTF.

The V and J genes are TRBV27 and TRBJ1-1, with D possibly being TRBD1 (5 bases). Trimming pared 2 bases from V and 4 bases from J, leaving 14 bases between. The CDR3 loop spans 15 amino acids. From germline, CDR1 is MNHEY and CDR2 SMNVEV (reference sequence). DNA for the CDR3: TGTGCCAGCAGTTTAGTACATGGGGGAGGCACTGAAGCTTTCTTT. Protein sequence: CASSLVHGGGTEAFF.

There are a few counts of this clone. The chain is built from TRBV6-5 and TRBJ2-3; TRBD1 might be the D (5 bases). V shed 5 bases and J shed 2 bases, with 14 bases lying between them. From germline, CDR1 is MNHEY and CDR2 SVGAGI. The CDR3 loop spans 15 amino acids. CDR3 sequence: CASSTTGAPTDTQYF. Here the CDR3 DNA reads TGTGCCAGCAGTACAACAGGCGCGCCCACAGATACGCAGTATTTT.

The V call is TRBV7-2, the J call TRBJ2-1, with TRBD2 identical over 7 bases. The CDR3 has 14 amino acids. V dropped 3 bases and J dropped 10; count of bases not matched to a gene: 9. Per germline, CDR1 SGHTA and CDR2 FQGNSA. The CDR3 reads CASSFVSGAEEQFF. The CDR3 region has the DNA TGTGCCAGCAGCTTCGTGAGCGGGGCAGAGGAGCAGTTCTTC.

The chain employs TRBV28 and TRBJ1-5; TRBD1 is a possible D gene (5 bases). V was trimmed by 7 bases and J by 1 base, leaving 8 bases between them. This CDR3 is 13 amino acids long. Germline V CDR1 and CDR2: MDHEN, SYDVKM. The CDR3 bases are TGTGCCAGCACCTGGGACAGCAATCAGCCCCAGCATTTT. It codes for CASTWDSNQPQHF.

The rearrangement uses TRBV7-2 and TRBJ2-1; tentatively, D is TRBD1 (6 bases). The CDR3 is made up of 14 amino acids. The germline CDR1 and CDR2 sequences are SGHTA and FQGNSA. Trimming shortened V by 1 base and J by 6 bases, and 10 bases separated the two germline ends. This CDR3 is CASSLVEQGNEQFF. The CDR3 region has the DNA TGTGCCAGCAGCTTAGTTGAACAGGGCAATGAGCAGTTCTTC.

The chain has TRBV11-2 and TRBJ2-2, with a tentative D call TRBD1 (6 bases). Germline V gene data show CDR1 as SGHAT and CDR2 as FQNNGV. This CDR3 spans 15 amino acids. The germline V and J ends were trimmed by 3 bases and 2 bases, with 10 bases remaining between them. This CDR3 reads CASSLMDSNTGELFF. For the CDR3, the DNA is TGTGCCAGCAGCTTGATGGACAGCAACACCGGGGAGCTGTTTTTT.

For this clone: The junction differs from germline at one of its ends, possibly a read error. The chain uses TRBV6-6 and TRBJ1-4; D unresolved. From germline, CDR1 is MNHNY and CDR2 SVGAGI (reference sequence). This CDR3 spans 14 amino acids. The DNA of the CDR3 is TGTGCCAGCAGATACTTACTCGGGCCAGGAAAACTGTTTTTT. Translated: CASRYLLGPGKLFF.

V is TRBV10-1 and J is TRBJ1-4; a possible D gene is TRBD1 (5 bases). The length of the CDR3 is 17 residues. Germline CDR1 reads WNHNN; CDR2 reads SYGVQD (reference sequence). V lost 6 bases, J lost 5 bases, and 22 bases lay in between. CDR3: CASRQATKTGSNEKLFF. In nucleotides, the CDR3 is TGCGCCAGCAGACAGGCCACAAAGACCGGATCAAATGAAAAACTGTTTTTT.

The chain employs TRBV27 and TRBJ2-5; 8 nucleotides match TRBD2. The DNA end lines up better with TRBJ2-7; the J call may be wrong. This CDR3 comprises 14 residues. Germline CDR1 reads MNHEY; CDR2 reads SMNVEV (reference sequence). The CDR3 sequence is CASSSSGGQYEQYF. The CDR3 coding sequence is TGTGCCAGCAGTTCCTCGGGGGGGCAATACGAGCAGTACTTC.

This chain connects TRBV14 to TRBJ2-6; 10 bases map to TRBD1. V shed 4 bases and J 10 bases; nucleotides not matched to a gene: 4. This CDR3 is built from 14 residues. Germline V lookup: CDR1 SGHDN, CDR2 FVKESK. The CDR3: CASSPDRGWNVLTF. The CDR3 nucleotides are TGTGCCAGCAGCCCGGACAGGGGGTGGAACGTCCTGACTTTC.

CDR3 protein: CASSISRGQGTYNEQFF. CDR3 nucleotide sequence: TGTGCCAGTAGTATAAGTAGAGGACAGGGGACCTACAATGAGCAGTTCTTC. The chain is built from TRBV19 and TRBJ2-1, with 9 positions matching TRBD1. V was pared by 2 bases and J by 2 bases, with 7 bases of the junction left unmatched. Germline V gene sequence: CDR1 LNHDA, CDR2 SQIVND (reference sequence). The length of the CDR3 is 17 residues.

This chain uses TRBV27 with TRBJ2-4; a weak D match, TRBD1 (5 bases). With 1 base removed from V and 0 bases from J, the gap between germline ends came to 22 bases. Per germline, CDR1 MNHEY and CDR2 SMNVEV (reference sequence). The CDR3 spans 20 residues. The CDR3 DNA reads TGTGCCAGCAGTTTATTACCCCTCATAGGTAGGGGCCTAGCCAAAAACATTCAGTACTTC. As protein: CASSLLPLIGRGLAKNIQYF.

The chain combines TRBV2 with TRBJ1-1, with D possibly TRBD1 on 5 matching bases. Germline V lookup: CDR1 SNHLY, CDR2 FYNNEI. This CDR3 is built from 14 residues. The germline V and J ends were trimmed by 3 bases and 3 bases, with 11 bases remaining between them. The CDR3: CASSDREGDTEAFF. The DNA for the CDR3 is TGTGCCAGCAGTGACAGGGAAGGAGACACTGAAGCTTTCTTT.

The chain joins TRBV28 to TRBJ1-5; 8 positions agree with TRBD1. V lost 6 bases to trimming and J lost 7 bases; unmatched junction nucleotides: 11. The CDR3 is 15 residues long. The germline gives CDR1 MDHEN, CDR2 SYDVKM. The CDR3 region has the DNA TGTGCCAGCAGCGCGGACAGGGCACCGAGCCAGCCCCAGCATTTT. It codes for CASSADRAPSQPQHF.